This is a list of T cell receptor beta chains from one sample in a study of identical twins. From the 5' RACE reads, TCRdb called clonotypes with MiXCR, one entry per CDR3 protein. The table records hundreds of thousands of distinct CDR3 sequences, about 8% of them present only once. This same sample was also part of a study on yellow fever vaccine responses in identical twins.

The specimen was memory (CD45RO+) T cells sorted from blood. The receptors here all came from a young woman in good health. The CDR3 runs from the conserved cysteine through the conserved F or W. The order of the fields is clone size, D gene, V gene, J gene, CDR3 length, CDR3 protein, CDR3 DNA. D genes are given only for firm matches. The size entry is marked missing in some rows and otherwise reads once, few, many or a size class.

>many|.|TRBV20-1|TRBJ2-1|13
CSARDRGDNEQFF
TGCAGTGCTAGAGATAGGGGCGACAATGAGCAGTTCTTC
>.|.|TRBV5-1|TRBJ1-1|16
CASSLVPGDGSTEAFF
TGCGCCAGCAGCTTGGTCCCAGGGGATGGTAGCACTGAAGCTTTCTTT
>many|.|TRBV12-3/TRBV12-4|TRBJ1-5|14
CASSLLNINQPQHF
TGTGCCAGCAGTTTACTTAACATCAATCAGCCCCAGCATTTT
>.|.|TRBV7-9|TRBJ2-1|13
CASSRDIRNEQFF
TGTGCCAGCAGCCGGGACATCCGGAATGAGCAGTTCTTC
>many|TRBD2|TRBV2|TRBJ2-3|15
CASSAGLAGTDTQYF
TGTGCCAGCAGCGCTGGACTAGCGGGGACAGATACGCAGTATTTT
>many|.|TRBV10-2|TRBJ2-5|16
CASKKGAGALQETQYF
TGCGCCAGCAAGAAAGGGGCAGGGGCCCTCCAAGAGACCCAGTACTTC
>many|.|TRBV20-1|TRBJ1-1|13
CSGNAGANTEAFF
TGCAGTGGAAATGCAGGAGCAAACACTGAAGCTTTCTTT
>few|TRBD1|TRBV6-1|TRBJ1-5|15
CASSEQTGGRQPQHF
TGTGCCAGCAGTGAACAAACAGGGGGTCGGCAGCCCCAGCATTTT
>many|.|TRBV10-3|TRBJ1-3|16
CAISKDTIISGNTIYF
TGTGCCATCAGCAAGGACACTATAATCTCTGGAAACACCATATATTTT
>few|.|TRBV25-1|TRBJ2-3|16
CASSEAGGALSDTQYF
TGTGCCAGCAGTGAAGCGGGCGGGGCCCTGTCAGATACGCAGTATTTT
>many|.|TRBV20-1|TRBJ2-7|13
CSASPGTVYEQYF
TGCAGTGCTAGCCCCGGGACCGTCTACGAGCAGTACTTC
>.|.|TRBV24-1|TRBJ2-5|14
CATSGTGTQETQYF
TGTGCCACCAGTGGTACAGGGACCCAAGAGACCCAGTACTTC
>.|TRBD1|TRBV10-3|TRBJ2-7|13
CAISDTQGFEQYF
TGTGCCATCAGTGATACACAGGGGTTTGAGCAGTACTTC
>few|.|TRBV12-3/TRBV12-4|TRBJ1-1|12
CASSAGGGQAFF
TGTGCCAGCAGCGCCGGGGGGGGACAAGCTTTCTTT
>many|.|TRBV20-1|TRBJ2-5|14
CSARDGGLQETQYF
TGCAGTGCTAGAGATGGAGGTCTCCAAGAGACCCAGTACTTC
>many|TRBD2|TRBV5-1|TRBJ2-1|15
CASSRREGTYNEQFF
TGCGCCAGCTCTAGGCGGGAGGGTACCTACAATGAGCAGTTCTTC
>.|.|TRBV19|TRBJ2-2|14
CASIAQGGTGELFF
TGTGCCAGTATCGCCCAGGGGGGGACCGGGGAGCTGTTTTTT
>.|.|TRBV2|TRBJ2-1|15
CASSRGAGTRDEQFF
TGTGCCAGCAGTCGGGGGGCGGGGACCAGGGATGAGCAGTTCTTC
>few|TRBD1|TRBV20-1|TRBJ2-1|15
CSARPGDRNYNEQFF
TGCAGTGCTCGGCCCGGGGACAGAAACTACAATGAGCAGTTCTTC
>few|.|TRBV7-6|TRBJ2-7|16
CASSSKRRGSDYEQYF
TGTGCCAGCAGCTCGAAGAGAAGGGGTAGCGACTACGAGCAGTACTTC
>many|.|TRBV10-2|TRBJ1-1|16
CASILDRGTFAPEAFF
TGCGCCAGCATACTAGATCGGGGCACGTTCGCTCCTGAAGCTTTCTTT
>.|TRBD1|TRBV13|TRBJ2-4|15
CASSLEGTGGNIQYF
TGTGCCAGCAGCTTAGAAGGGACAGGGGGAAACATTCAGTACTTC
>few|.|TRBV9|TRBJ2-5|15
CASSVDDLEGETQYF
TGTGCCAGCAGCGTAGACGACCTGGAGGGAGAGACCCAGTACTTC
>many|TRBD1|TRBV5-5|TRBJ1-6|16
CASSLMGGTGHSPLHF
TGTGCCAGCAGCTTGATGGGGGGGACAGGGCATTCACCCCTCCACTTT
>many|TRBD2|TRBV20-1|TRBJ2-5|14
CSARLAGGRGTQYF
TGCAGTGCTCGCTTAGCGGGAGGCCGGGGGACCCAGTACTTC
>many|.|TRBV5-1|TRBJ1-1|14
CASSLEGSQREAFF
TGCGCCAGCAGCTTGGAAGGCAGTCAGCGGGAAGCTTTCTTT
>many|.|TRBV24-1|TRBJ2-2|15
CASQPRDTNTGELFF
TGTGCCTCTCAACCAAGGGACACTAACACCGGGGAGCTGTTTTTT
>.|.|TRBV20-1|TRBJ2-3|14
CSARDRRVADTQYF
TGCAGTGCTAGAGATAGACGGGTCGCAGATACGCAGTATTTT
>many|.|TRBV2|TRBJ2-5|14
CASSGGAVQETQYF
TGTGCCAGCAGTGGGGGGGCAGTCCAAGAGACCCAGTACTTC
>.|TRBD2|TRBV6-1|TRBJ2-5|14
CASNQRERGETQYF
TGTGCCAGCAATCAGCGGGAGAGGGGGGAGACCCAGTACTTC
>few|.|TRBV19|TRBJ1-1|14
CASSILGINTEAFF
TGTGCCAGTAGTATATTGGGGATTAACACTGAAGCTTTCTTT
>.|.|TRBV11-2|TRBJ2-1|14
CASSLAPTPNEQFF
TGTGCCAGCAGCTTAGCCCCCACCCCCAATGAGCAGTTCTTC
>many|TRBD2|TRBV5-1|TRBJ2-3|15
CASSFSTSGRDTQYF
TGCGCCAGCAGCTTCTCGACTAGCGGCAGAGATACGCAGTATTTT
>many|TRBD1|TRBV15|TRBJ1-2|13
CATSRRTGGGYTF
TGTGCCACCAGCAGACGGACAGGGGGTGGCTACACCTTC
>.|TRBD1|TRBV5-4|TRBJ2-2|15
CASRLDRGETGELFF
TGTGCCAGCAGACTAGACAGGGGTGAGACCGGGGAGCTGTTTTTT
>few|TRBD2|TRBV12-3/TRBV12-4|TRBJ2-5|13
CASSSSGGLTQYF
TGTGCCAGCAGTTCTAGCGGGGGTTTGACCCAGTACTTC
>.|TRBD2|TRBV18|TRBJ2-7|21
CASSYTHGPSGRAYMQYEQYF
TGTGCCAGCTCATACACTCATGGTCCTAGCGGGAGGGCCTATATGCAGTACGAGCAGTACTTC
>.|TRBD2|TRBV6-1|TRBJ2-5|15
CASLNGGSGQETQYF
TGTGCCAGCCTTAACGGGGGTAGCGGGCAAGAGACCCAGTACTTC
>.|.|TRBV6-1|TRBJ1-5|15
CASTPGLGGVQPQHF
TGTGCCAGCACCCCAGGACTGGGAGGAGTTCAGCCCCAGCATTTT
>.|.|TRBV20-1|TRBJ2-5|17
CSARAAELTRLQETQYF
TGCAGTGCTAGAGCGGCAGAACTTACAAGGCTTCAAGAGACCCAGTACTTC
>few|.|TRBV7-8|TRBJ2-2|16
CASSLAGGPGTGELFF
TGTGCCAGCAGCTTAGCGGGGGGGCCGGGCACCGGGGAGCTGTTTTTT
>many|.|TRBV5-1|TRBJ1-1|14
CASSFRSMNTEAFF
TGCGCCAGCAGCTTTAGGAGCATGAACACTGAAGCTTTCTTT
>.|.|TRBV12-3/TRBV12-4|TRBJ1-5|12
CASRLPNQPQHF
TGTGCCAGCAGACTACCCAATCAGCCCCAGCATTTT
>many|.|TRBV3-1|TRBJ1-6|14
CASSQGRVNSPLHF
TGTGCCAGCAGCCAAGGCAGGGTAAATTCACCCCTCCACTTT
>few|TRBD1|TRBV6-2/TRBV6-3|TRBJ1-5|14
CASSQRQGRQPQHF
TGTGCCAGCAGCCAGCGACAGGGGCGACAGCCCCAGCATTTT
>.|.|TRBV3-1|TRBJ2-3|16
CASSLRGARGTDTQYF
TGTGCCAGCAGCCTCCGGGGGGCCAGGGGCACAGATACGCAGTATTTT
>.|.|TRBV7-2|TRBJ2-1|14
CASSSAGTVNEQFF
TGTGCCAGCAGCTCCGCCGGGACGGTCAATGAGCAGTTCTTC
>few|.|TRBV5-1|TRBJ1-6|14
CASSLIGEYSPLHF
TGCGCCAGCAGCTTGATAGGGGAGTATTCACCCCTCCACTTT
>many|.|TRBV12-3/TRBV12-4|TRBJ2-3|16
CASSRGGRRGTDTQYF
TGTGCCAGCAGTAGGGGGGGCCGGAGGGGCACAGATACGCAGTATTTT
>many|.|TRBV18|TRBJ2-1|12
CASSPSGVEQFF
TGTGCCAGCTCACCATCAGGGGTGGAGCAGTTCTTC
>.|.|TRBV5-1|TRBJ1-3|16
CASSQTTALSGNTIYF
TGCGCCAGCAGCCAAACAACGGCGCTATCTGGAAACACCATATATTTT
>many|.|TRBV28|TRBJ2-1|17
CASSLRVGVISYNEQFF
TGTGCCAGCAGCCTGCGGGTGGGAGTGATCTCCTACAATGAGCAGTTCTTC
>many|TRBD2|TRBV5-1|TRBJ2-7|18
CASSPGLAGAQPTYEQYF
TGCGCCAGCAGCCCGGGACTAGCGGGAGCTCAACCGACCTACGAGCAGTACTTC
>few|TRBD2|TRBV5-1|TRBJ2-1|15
CASSSKREGQGEQFF
TGCGCCAGCAGCTCCAAGCGGGAGGGCCAGGGTGAGCAGTTCTTC
>many|.|TRBV5-1|TRBJ2-3|17
CASSGSVGDTPTNTQYF
TGCGCCAGCAGCGGGAGTGTGGGGGATACCCCCACAAATACGCAGTATTTT